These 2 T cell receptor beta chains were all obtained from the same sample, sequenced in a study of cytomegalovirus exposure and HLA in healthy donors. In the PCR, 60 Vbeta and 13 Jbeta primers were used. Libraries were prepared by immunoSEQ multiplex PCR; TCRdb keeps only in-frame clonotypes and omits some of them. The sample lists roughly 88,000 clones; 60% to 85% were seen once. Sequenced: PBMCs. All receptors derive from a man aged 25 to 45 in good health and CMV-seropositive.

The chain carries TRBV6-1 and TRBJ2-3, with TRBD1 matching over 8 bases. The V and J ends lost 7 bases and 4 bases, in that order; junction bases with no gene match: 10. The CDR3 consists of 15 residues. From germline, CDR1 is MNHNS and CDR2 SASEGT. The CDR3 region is CASTPWHRGADTQYF. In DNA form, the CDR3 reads TGTGCCAGCACTCCGTGGCACAGGGGGGCAGATACGCAGTATTTT.

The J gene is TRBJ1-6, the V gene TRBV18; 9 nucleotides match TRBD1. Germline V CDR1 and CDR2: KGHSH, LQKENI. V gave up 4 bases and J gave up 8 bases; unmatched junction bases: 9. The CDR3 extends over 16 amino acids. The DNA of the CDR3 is TGTGCCAGCTCACAACAGGGGGCCGGAAAGTATTCACCCCTCCACTTT. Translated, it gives CASSQQGAGKYSPLHF.